This passage covers 14 T cell receptor beta chains from one sample sequenced in a study of beta chain features in type 1 diabetes. Study-wide findings and caveats: Type 1 diabetes patients showed a moderate but significant shortening of TCRB CDR3s in all four CD4+ subsets.

Investigators reverse transcribed all isolated RNA, so they sequenced expressed TCRB transcripts. Some clones are missing from TCRdb's copy, which holds only in-frame ones; the method was immunoSEQ multiplex PCR. The sample has around 250,000 clones, 11% to 15% seen once. Their specific antigens are unknown. The sample consisted of naive CD4+ T cells from blood. All receptors derive from a young man with type 1 diabetes.

This chain joins TRBV19 and TRBJ2-5, with TRBD1 matching 8 bases. CDR3 length: 18 residues. Per the germline V gene, CDR1 is LNHDA and CDR2 is SQIVND (reference sequence). With V trimmed by 4 bases and J by 0 bases, 13 bases remained unmatched. The CDR3 bases are TGTGCCAGTAGTAACCTACTATCAGGGGGCTTGTACCAAGAGACCCAGTACTTC. Amino acid sequence: CASSNLLSGGLYQETQYF.

This clone occurred a few times. The chain carries TRBV2 and TRBJ2-2; D unclear. Trimming stripped 2 bases from V and 3 bases from J, with 4 bases between. CDR1 and CDR2 from the germline V gene are SNHLY and FYNNEI. The CDR3 sequence is 13 residues long. The DNA for the CDR3 is TGTGCCAGCAGTGAACTGTACACCGGGGAGCTGTTTTTT. Translation: CASSELYTGELFF.

This clone was counted a few times. This rearrangement joins TRBV7-6 to TRBJ2-1; TRBD2 is a possible D gene (6 bases). V shed 3 bases and J shed 3 bases, with 12 bases lying between them. Germline V gene sequence: CDR1 SGHVS, CDR2 FNYEAQ. The CDR3 is 15 residues long. The CDR3 DNA follows: TGTGCCAGCAGCTTGGTCGGGAGTAACTACAATGAGCAGTTCTTC. Translating gives CASSLVGSNYNEQFF.

This clone was detected only a few times. This rearrangement joins TRBV5-4 to TRBJ2-5; D may be TRBD1 (6 bases). In germline, CDR1 is SGHNT, CDR2 YYREEE (reference sequence). The CDR3 loop spans 14 amino acids. The V end lost 4 bases, the J end lost 4 bases, and 14 bases lay between the germline ends. The CDR3 region is CASSPRTDLETQYF. The CDR3 nucleotides read TGTGCCAGCAGCCCCCGGACAGACTTAGAGACCCAGTACTTC.

V and J are TRBV5-1 and TRBJ1-1, with D hard to call. CDR3 size: 14 residues. Trimming pared 0 bases from V and 1 base from J, leaving 7 bases between. CDR1 is SGHRS, CDR2 YFSETQ, per germline. CDR3 bases: TGCGCCAGCAGCTTGGGAGACAAGAACACTGAAGCTTTCTTT. Its protein product is CASSLGDKNTEAFF.

This clone has only a few counts. The rearrangement links TRBV7-9 to TRBJ1-1; TRBD1 might be the D (5 bases). This CDR3 has 14 residues. Germline loops: CDR1 SEHNR, CDR2 FQNEAQ (reference sequence). V was cut by 5 bases and J by 6 bases, with 16 bases left in between. The CDR3 protein is CASSPQQVGPEAFF. CDR3 nucleotide sequence: TGTGCCAGCAGCCCTCAACAGGTAGGACCTGAAGCTTTCTTT.

The V and J genes are TRBV27 and TRBJ1-2, with 10 bases matching TRBD1. Germline trimming cut 4 bases from V and 8 bases from J; bases unmatched to any gene: 1. The CDR3 is 12 residues long. Germline V gene lookup returns CDR1 MNHEY and CDR2 SMNVEV (reference sequence). CDR3 protein: CASSSTGGGYTF. The DNA for the CDR3 is TGTGCCAGCAGTTCGACAGGGGGCGGCTACACCTTC.

The CDR3 sequence is CAWTVGQGGGYTF. For the CDR3, the DNA is TGTGCCTGGACGGTAGGACAGGGTGGTGGCTACACCTTC. J is TRBJ1-2 and V is TRBV30, with 8 bases matching TRBD1. The CDR3 sequence is 13 residues long. CDR1 and CDR2 from the germline V gene are GTSNPN and SVGIG (reference sequence). V gave up 4 bases and J gave up 7 bases; unmatched junction bases: 8.

V gene TRBV9 combines with J gene TRBJ1-2; the D gene is possibly TRBD1 (6 bases). Trimming took off 3 bases at V and 8 bases at J, with 11 bases between the two ends. CDR3 length: 12 amino acids. Looked up from germline, CDR1 is SGDLS and CDR2 is YYNGEE. The CDR3 nucleotides are TGTGCCAGCAGCGCACAGGGTGGGGGCTACACCTTC. Encoded protein: CASSAQGGGYTF.

This clone was counted a few times. The genes are TRBV11-2 and TRBJ2-1; 9 bases fit TRBD1. V lost 3 bases, J lost 9 bases, and 6 bases stayed unmatched. The CDR3 has 14 residues. CDR1 and CDR2 (germline): SGHAT, FQNNGV. The CDR3 DNA sequence: TGTGCCAGCAGCTTGGGGACAGGGTTTAGTGAGCAGTTCTTC. This sequence encodes CASSLGTGFSEQFF.

The genes are TRBV18 and TRBJ2-1; a weak D match, TRBD2 (6 bases). Between the trimmed V and J ends, which lost 0 bases and 4 bases, there was a span of 10 bases. This CDR3 contains 15 residues. Germline loops: CDR1 KGHSH, CDR2 LQKENI. The CDR3 coding sequence is TGTGCCAGCTCACCACCTGGTAGCGGATACAATGAGCAGTTCTTC. Translating it yields CASSPPGSGYNEQFF.

In this sample, this clone turned up a few times. This chain links TRBV10-3 with TRBJ2-2, with a possible D match to TRBD2 (6 bases). Germline CDR1 is ENHRY and CDR2 is SYGVKD. The CDR3 has 15 amino acids. The V gene lost 3 bases and the J gene lost 1 base, with 9 bases spanning the gap. The CDR3 loop is CAISESRGNTGELFF. CDR3 DNA: TGTGCCATCAGTGAATCGCGGGGGAACACCGGGGAGCTGTTTTTT.

This clone was detected a few times. V usage is TRBV7-8 and J usage is TRBJ2-5, with 14 positions matching TRBD2. The junction had 3 bases not matched to a gene; V was cut back by 5 bases and J by 4 bases. The CDR3 contains 15 residues. Germline assignment: CDR1 SGHVS and CDR2 FQNEAQ. The CDR3 reads CASSQGLAGVETQYF. CDR3 sequence (DNA): TGTGCCAGCAGCCAGGGACTAGCGGGAGTAGAGACCCAGTACTTC.

This chain connects TRBV6-5 to TRBJ1-2; 10 bases fit TRBD1. The CDR3 runs to 15 residues. The ends lost 7 bases at V and 4 bases at J; junction bases unmatched: 9. Germline V gene data show CDR1 as MNHEY and CDR2 as SVGAGI. The CDR3 here is CASMTWGQGSYGYTF. In nucleotides, the CDR3 is TGTGCCAGCATGACGTGGGGACAGGGGTCCTATGGCTACACCTTC.